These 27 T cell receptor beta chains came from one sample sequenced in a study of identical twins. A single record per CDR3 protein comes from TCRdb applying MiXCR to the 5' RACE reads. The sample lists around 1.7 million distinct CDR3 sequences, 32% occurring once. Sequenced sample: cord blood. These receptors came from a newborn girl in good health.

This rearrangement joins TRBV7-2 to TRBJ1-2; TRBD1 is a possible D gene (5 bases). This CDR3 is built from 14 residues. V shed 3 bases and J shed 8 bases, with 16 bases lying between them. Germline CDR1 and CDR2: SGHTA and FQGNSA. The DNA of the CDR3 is TGTGCCAGCAGCTTGGGGCTTAGAGGCCCGGGCTACACCTTC. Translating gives CASSLGLRGPGYTF.

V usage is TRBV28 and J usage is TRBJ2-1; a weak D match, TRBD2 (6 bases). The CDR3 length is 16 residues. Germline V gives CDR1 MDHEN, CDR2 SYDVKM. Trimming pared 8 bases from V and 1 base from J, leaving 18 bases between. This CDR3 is CASAPPLALSYNEQFF. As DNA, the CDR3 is TGTGCCAGCGCTCCTCCTCTAGCGTTATCCTACAATGAGCAGTTCTTC. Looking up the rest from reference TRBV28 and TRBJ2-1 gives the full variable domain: DVKVTQSSRYLVKRTGEKVFLECVQDMDHENMFWYRQDPGLGLRLIYFSYDVKMKEKGDIPEGYSVSREKKERFSLILESASTNQTSMYLCASAPPLALSYNEQFFGPGTRLTVL.

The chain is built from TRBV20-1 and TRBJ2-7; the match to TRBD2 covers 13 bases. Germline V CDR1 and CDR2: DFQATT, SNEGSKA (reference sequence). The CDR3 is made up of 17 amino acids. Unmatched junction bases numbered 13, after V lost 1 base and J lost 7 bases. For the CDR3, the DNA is TGCAGTGCTAGAGGGACTAGCGGGGGTTTGGATGTTCGGGAGCAGTACTTC. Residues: CSARGTSGGLDVREQYF.

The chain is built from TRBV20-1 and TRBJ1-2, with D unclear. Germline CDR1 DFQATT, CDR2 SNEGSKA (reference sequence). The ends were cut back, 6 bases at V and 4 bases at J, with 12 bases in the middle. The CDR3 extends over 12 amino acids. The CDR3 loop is CSAERASYGYTF. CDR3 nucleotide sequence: TGCAGTGCGGAGCGGGCCAGCTATGGCTACACCTTC.

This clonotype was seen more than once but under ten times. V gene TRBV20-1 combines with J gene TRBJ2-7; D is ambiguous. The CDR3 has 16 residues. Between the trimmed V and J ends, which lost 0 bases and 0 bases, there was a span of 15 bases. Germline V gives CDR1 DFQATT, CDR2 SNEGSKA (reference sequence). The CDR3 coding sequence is TGCAGTGCTAGAGATCATGGGTCCGGGCGCTCCTACGAGCAGTACTTC. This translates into CSARDHGSGRSYEQYF.

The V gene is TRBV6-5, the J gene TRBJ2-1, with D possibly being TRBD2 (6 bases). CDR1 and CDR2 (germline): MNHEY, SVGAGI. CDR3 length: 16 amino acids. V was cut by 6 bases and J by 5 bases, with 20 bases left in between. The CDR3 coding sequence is TGTGCCAGCAGCCGAACCGTCGGCGGGACGAACAATGAGCAGTTCTTC. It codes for CASSRTVGGTNNEQFF.

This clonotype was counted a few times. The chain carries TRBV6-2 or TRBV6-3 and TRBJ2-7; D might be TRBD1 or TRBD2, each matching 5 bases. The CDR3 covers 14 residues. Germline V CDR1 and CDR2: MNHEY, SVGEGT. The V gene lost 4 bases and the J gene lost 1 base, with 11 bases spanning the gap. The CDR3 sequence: CASSWGTPSYEQYF. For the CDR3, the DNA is TGTGCCAGCAGTTGGGGGACCCCGTCCTACGAGCAGTACTTC.

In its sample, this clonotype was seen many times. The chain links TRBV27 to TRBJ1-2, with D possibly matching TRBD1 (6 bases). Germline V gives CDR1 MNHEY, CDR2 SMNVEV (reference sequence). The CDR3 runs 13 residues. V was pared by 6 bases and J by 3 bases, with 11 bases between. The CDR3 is CASSPTGYYGYTF. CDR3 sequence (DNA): TGTGCCAGCAGCCCTACAGGGTACTATGGCTACACCTTC.

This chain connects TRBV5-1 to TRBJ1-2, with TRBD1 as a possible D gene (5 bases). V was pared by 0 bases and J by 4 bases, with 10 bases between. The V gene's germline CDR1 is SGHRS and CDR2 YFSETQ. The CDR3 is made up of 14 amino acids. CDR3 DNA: TGCGCCAGCAGCTTGGACCTCGACAGCTATGGCTACACCTTC. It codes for CASSLDLDSYGYTF.

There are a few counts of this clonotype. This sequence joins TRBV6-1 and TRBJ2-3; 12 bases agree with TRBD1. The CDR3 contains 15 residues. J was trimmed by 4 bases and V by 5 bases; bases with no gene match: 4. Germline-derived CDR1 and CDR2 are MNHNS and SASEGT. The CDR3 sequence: CASSKGQGAADTQYF. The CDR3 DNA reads TGTGCCAGCAGTAAGGGACAGGGGGCTGCAGATACGCAGTATTTT.

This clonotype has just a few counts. The CDR3 DNA reads as TGCAGCGTCTCCGGGACCCCTAGCAATGGCTACACCTTC. Translated: CSVSGTPSNGYTF. The rearrangement links TRBV29-1 to TRBJ1-2, with D possibly matching TRBD1 (5 bases). V lost 6 bases, J lost 6 bases, and 17 bases lay in between. CDR1 is SQVTM and CDR2 is ANQGSEA in the germline V gene. The CDR3 has 13 residues.

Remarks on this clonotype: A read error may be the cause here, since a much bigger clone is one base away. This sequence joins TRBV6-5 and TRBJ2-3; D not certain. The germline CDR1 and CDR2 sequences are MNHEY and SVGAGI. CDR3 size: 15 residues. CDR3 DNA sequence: TGTGCCGGCAGCCCCTGGTCCCGAAGCACAGATACGCAGTATTTT. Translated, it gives CAGSPWSRSTDTQYF.

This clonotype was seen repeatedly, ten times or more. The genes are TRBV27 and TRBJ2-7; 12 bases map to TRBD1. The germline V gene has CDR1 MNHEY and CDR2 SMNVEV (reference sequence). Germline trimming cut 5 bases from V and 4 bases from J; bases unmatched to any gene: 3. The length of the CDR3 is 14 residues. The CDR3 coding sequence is TGTGCCAGCAGTCGGGACAGGGGGCCGTACGAGCAGTACTTC. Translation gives CASSRDRGPYEQYF.

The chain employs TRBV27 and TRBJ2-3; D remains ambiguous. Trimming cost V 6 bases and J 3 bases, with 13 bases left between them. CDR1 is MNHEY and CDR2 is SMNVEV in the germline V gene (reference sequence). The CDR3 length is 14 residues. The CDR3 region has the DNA TGTGCCAGCAGACTCTTCCCAGAAACAGATACGCAGTATTTT. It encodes CASRLFPETDTQYF.

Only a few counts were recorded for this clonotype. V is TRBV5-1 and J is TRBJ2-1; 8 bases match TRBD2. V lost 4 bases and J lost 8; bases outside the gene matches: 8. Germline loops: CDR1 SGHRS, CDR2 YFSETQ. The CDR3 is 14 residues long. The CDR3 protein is CASSPEREIYEQFF. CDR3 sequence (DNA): TGCGCCAGCAGCCCCGAGCGGGAGATCTATGAGCAGTTCTTC. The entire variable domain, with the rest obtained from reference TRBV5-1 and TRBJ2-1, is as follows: KAGVTQTPRYLIKTRGQQVTLSCSPISGHRSVSWYQQTPGQGLQFLFEYFSETQRNKGNFPGRFSGRQFSNSRSEMNVSTLELGDSALYLCASSPEREIYEQFFGPGTRLTVL.

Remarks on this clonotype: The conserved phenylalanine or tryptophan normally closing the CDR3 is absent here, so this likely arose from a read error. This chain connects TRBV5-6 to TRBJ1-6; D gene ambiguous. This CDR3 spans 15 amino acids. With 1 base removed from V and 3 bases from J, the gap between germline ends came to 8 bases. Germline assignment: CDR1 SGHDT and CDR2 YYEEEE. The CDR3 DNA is TGTGCCAGCAGCTTGAGCGGAATCTATAATTCACCCCTCCACTAT. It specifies CASSLSGIYNSPLHY.

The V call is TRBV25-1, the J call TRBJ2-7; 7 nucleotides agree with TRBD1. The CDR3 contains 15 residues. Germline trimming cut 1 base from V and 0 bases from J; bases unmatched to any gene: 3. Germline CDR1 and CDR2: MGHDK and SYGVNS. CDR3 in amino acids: CASSESAGGSYEQYF. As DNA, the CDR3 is TGTGCCAGCAGTGAATCGGCAGGGGGCTCCTACGAGCAGTACTTC.

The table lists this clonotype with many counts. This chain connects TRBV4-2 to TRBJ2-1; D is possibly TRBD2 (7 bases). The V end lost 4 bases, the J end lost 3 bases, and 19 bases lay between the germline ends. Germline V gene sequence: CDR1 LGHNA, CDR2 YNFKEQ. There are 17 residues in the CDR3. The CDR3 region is CASSRVRGASNYNEQFF. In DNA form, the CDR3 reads TGTGCCAGCAGCCGCGTACGGGGGGCCAGTAACTACAATGAGCAGTTCTTC.

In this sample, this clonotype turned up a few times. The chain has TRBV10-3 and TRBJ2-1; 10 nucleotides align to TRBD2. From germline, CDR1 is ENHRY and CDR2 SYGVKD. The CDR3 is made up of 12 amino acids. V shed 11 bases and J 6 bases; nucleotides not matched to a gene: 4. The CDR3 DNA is TGTGCCGTAAGCGGGAGGGCCAATGAGCAGTTCTTC. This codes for CAVSGRANEQFF.

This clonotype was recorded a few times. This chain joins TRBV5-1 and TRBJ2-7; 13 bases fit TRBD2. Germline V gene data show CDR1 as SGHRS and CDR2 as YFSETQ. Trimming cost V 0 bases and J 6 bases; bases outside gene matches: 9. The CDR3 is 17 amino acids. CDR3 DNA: TGCGCCAGCAGCTTGGCTCCGGGACTAGCGGGAATCGGCGAGCAGTACTTC. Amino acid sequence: CASSLAPGLAGIGEQYF.

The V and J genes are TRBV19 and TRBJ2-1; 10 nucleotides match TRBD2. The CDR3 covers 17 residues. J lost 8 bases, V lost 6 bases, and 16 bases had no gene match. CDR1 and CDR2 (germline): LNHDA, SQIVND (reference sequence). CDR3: CASRRYRGAGGPDEQFF. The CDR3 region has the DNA TGTGCCAGTAGACGCTATAGGGGAGCGGGAGGGCCGGATGAGCAGTTCTTC.

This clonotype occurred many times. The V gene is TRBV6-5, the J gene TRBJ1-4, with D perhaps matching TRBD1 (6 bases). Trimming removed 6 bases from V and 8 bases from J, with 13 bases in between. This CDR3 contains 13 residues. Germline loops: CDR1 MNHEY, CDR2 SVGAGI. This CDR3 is CASRSGGKEKLFF. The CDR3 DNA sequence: TGTGCCAGCAGGTCGGGGGGCAAGGAAAAACTGTTTTTT.

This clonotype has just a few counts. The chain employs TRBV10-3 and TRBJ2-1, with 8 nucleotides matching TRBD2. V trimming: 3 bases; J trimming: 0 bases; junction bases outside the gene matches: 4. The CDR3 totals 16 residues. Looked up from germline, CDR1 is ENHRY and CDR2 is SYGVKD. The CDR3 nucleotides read TGTGCCATCAGTGACCGAAGCGGGAGCTCCTACAATGAGCAGTTCTTC. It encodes CAISDRSGSSYNEQFF.

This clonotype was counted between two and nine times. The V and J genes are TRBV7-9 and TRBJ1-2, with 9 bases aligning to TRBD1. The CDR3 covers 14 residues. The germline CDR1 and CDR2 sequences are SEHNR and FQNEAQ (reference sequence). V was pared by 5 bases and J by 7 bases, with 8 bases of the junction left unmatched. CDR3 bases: TGTGCCAGCAGCGCGGACAGGGGAATTGGTGGCTACACCTTC. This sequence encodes CASSADRGIGGYTF.

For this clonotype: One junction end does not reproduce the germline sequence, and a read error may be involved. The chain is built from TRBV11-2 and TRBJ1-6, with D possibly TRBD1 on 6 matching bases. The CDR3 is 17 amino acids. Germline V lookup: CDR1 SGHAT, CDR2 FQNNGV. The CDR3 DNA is TGTGCCGGCAGCTTATCCCGCTCGACAGGATATAATTCACCCCTCCACTTT. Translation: CAGSLSRSTGYNSPLHF.

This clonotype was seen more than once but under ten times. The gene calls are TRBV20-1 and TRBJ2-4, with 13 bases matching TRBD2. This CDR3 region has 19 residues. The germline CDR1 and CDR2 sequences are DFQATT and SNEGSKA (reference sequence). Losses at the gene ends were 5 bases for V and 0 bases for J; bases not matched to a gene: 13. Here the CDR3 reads CSAGPRGLAGFIAKNIQYF. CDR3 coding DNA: TGCAGTGCTGGCCCGAGGGGACTAGCGGGATTCATAGCCAAAAACATTCAGTACTTC.

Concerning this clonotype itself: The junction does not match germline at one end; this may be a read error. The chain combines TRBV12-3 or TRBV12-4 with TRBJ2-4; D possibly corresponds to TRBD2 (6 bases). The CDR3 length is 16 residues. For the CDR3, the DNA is TGTGCCAGCAGTTTCTTTGGCGGGAAAGCCAAAATCATTCAGTACTTC. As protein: CASSFFGGKAKIIQYF.